The rows below give T cell receptor beta chains drawn from one sample of a study of blood T cell repertoires in COVID-19. The assay was immunoSEQ multiplex PCR, and TCRdb's table has in-frame clones only and misses some. The sample gives over 100,000 clones, 60% to 80% of which show up once; around 1.8% is in the top ten. Sequencing was performed on peripheral blood. These receptor sequences come from a woman in her 70s with acute or convalescent COVID-19. Both conserved end residues are part of each CDR3. Fields, in order: D gene, clone size, J gene, V gene, CDR3 DNA, CDR3 protein. The D gene is left open where the match is weak. Expanded clones are given a class, and other clones once, few, many or no size at all.

d_call: TRBD2; clone_size: -; j_call: TRBJ2-3; v_call: TRBV9; cdr3_nt: TGTGCCAGCAGCGTAGAGGGACTAGCGGGAGAGGGCACAGATACGCAGTATTTT; cdr3_aa: CASSVEGLAGEGTDTQYF
d_call: TRBD2; clone_size: few; j_call: TRBJ2-1; v_call: TRBV5-1; cdr3_nt: TGCGCCAGCAGCTCCGTTCCCTGGGACGGGGGGGCCTTCAATGAGCAGTTCTTC; cdr3_aa: CASSSVPWDGGAFNEQFF
d_call: -; clone_size: -; j_call: TRBJ1-2; v_call: TRBV6-5; cdr3_nt: TGTGCCAGCAGTTACTCGCAGGGTGATGGCTACACCTTC; cdr3_aa: CASSYSQGDGYTF
d_call: TRBD2; clone_size: -; j_call: TRBJ2-3; v_call: TRBV7-2; cdr3_nt: TGTGCCAGCAGCCCACTAGCGGATACGCAGTATTTT; cdr3_aa: CASSPLADTQYF
d_call: -; clone_size: -; j_call: TRBJ1-1; v_call: TRBV7-2; cdr3_nt: TGTGCCAGCAGCTCATTGCAGGGGCGCACTGAAGCTTTCTTT; cdr3_aa: CASSSLQGRTEAFF
d_call: -; clone_size: -; j_call: TRBJ1-6; v_call: TRBV18; cdr3_nt: TGTGCCAGCTCACTAGCTGCCGACGGGAATTCACCCCTCCACTTT; cdr3_aa: CASSLAADGNSPLHF
d_call: TRBD1; clone_size: -; j_call: TRBJ2-5; v_call: TRBV5-1; cdr3_nt: TGCGCCAGCAGCCTGGACAGGGGAGAGACCCAGTACTTC; cdr3_aa: CASSLDRGETQYF
d_call: TRBD1; clone_size: few; j_call: TRBJ2-7; v_call: TRBV6-5; cdr3_nt: TGTGCCAGCAGTTATTTCCCTCCGGGACAGGGATACGAGCAGTACTTC; cdr3_aa: CASSYFPPGQGYEQYF
d_call: -; clone_size: -; j_call: TRBJ2-7; v_call: TRBV28; cdr3_nt: TGTGCCAGCAGTTTAGCGCGCTACGAGCAGTACTTC; cdr3_aa: CASSLARYEQYF
d_call: -; clone_size: -; j_call: TRBJ2-5; v_call: TRBV7-9; cdr3_nt: TGTGCCAGCAGCAAGGACAGTCTGAAAGAGACCCAGTACTTC; cdr3_aa: CASSKDSLKETQYF
d_call: TRBD1; clone_size: -; j_call: TRBJ1-1; v_call: TRBV29-1; cdr3_nt: TGCAGCGCTTCGACAGGGGGGAACACTGAAGCTTTCTTT; cdr3_aa: CSASTGGNTEAFF
d_call: TRBD1; clone_size: few; j_call: TRBJ1-6; v_call: TRBV19; cdr3_nt: TGTGCCAGTAGTACCCGGACAGGGGGCTATAATTCACCCCTCCACTTT; cdr3_aa: CASSTRTGGYNSPLHF
d_call: TRBD1; clone_size: -; j_call: TRBJ2-7; v_call: TRBV19; cdr3_nt: TGTGCCAGTAGTAAGGGACAGATCTACGAGCAGTACTTC; cdr3_aa: CASSKGQIYEQYF
d_call: TRBD1; clone_size: few; j_call: TRBJ2-2; v_call: TRBV19; cdr3_nt: TGTGCCAGTAGGGGGGACAGGGACACCGGGGAGCTGTTTTTT; cdr3_aa: CASRGDRDTGELFF
d_call: TRBD2; clone_size: once; j_call: TRBJ2-3; v_call: TRBV27; cdr3_nt: TGTGCCAGCAGTTCCCCCCGCGGGACTAAGACAGATACGCAGTATTTT; cdr3_aa: CASSSPRGTKTDTQYF
d_call: TRBD1; clone_size: once; j_call: TRBJ2-4; v_call: TRBV19; cdr3_nt: TGTGCCAGTAGTAACGGACAGGACGGGATTCAGTACTTC; cdr3_aa: CASSNGQDGIQYF
d_call: TRBD2; clone_size: once; j_call: TRBJ2-7; v_call: TRBV3-1/TRBV3-2; cdr3_nt: TGTGCCAGCAGCCAAGCTCCGACTAGCGCCTACGAGCAGTACTTC; cdr3_aa: CASSQAPTSAYEQYF
d_call: TRBD1; clone_size: -; j_call: TRBJ2-6; v_call: TRBV7-9; cdr3_nt: TGTGCCCCCTCTGGACAGGGTGGGAGCTCTGGGGCCAACGTCCTGACTTTC; cdr3_aa: CAPSGQGGSSGANVLTF
d_call: -; clone_size: few; j_call: TRBJ2-1; v_call: TRBV2; cdr3_nt: TGTGCCAGCAGGAGGGAGATAGCGGTCTCCTACAATGAGCAGTTCTTC; cdr3_aa: CASRREIAVSYNEQFF
d_call: TRBD2; clone_size: -; j_call: TRBJ2-3; v_call: TRBV7-2; cdr3_nt: TGTGCCAGCAGCTCAGGGACTAGGGGCACAGATACGCAGTATTTT; cdr3_aa: CASSSGTRGTDTQYF
d_call: -; clone_size: -; j_call: TRBJ1-2; v_call: TRBV5-4; cdr3_nt: TGTGCCAGCAGCTTGGACAGCTATGGCTACACCTTC; cdr3_aa: CASSLDSYGYTF
d_call: -; clone_size: many; j_call: TRBJ1-4; v_call: TRBV5-8; cdr3_nt: TGTGCCAGCAGCTTGGGCGGCAGGACAAATGAAAAACTGTTTTTT; cdr3_aa: CASSLGGRTNEKLFF
d_call: -; clone_size: -; j_call: TRBJ1-2; v_call: TRBV9; cdr3_nt: TGTGCCAGCAGCGTAGGGATTCAGGGCTATGGCTACACCTTC; cdr3_aa: CASSVGIQGYGYTF
d_call: -; clone_size: -; j_call: TRBJ1-1; v_call: TRBV12-2; cdr3_nt: TGTGCAAGTCGCTTTCGGAGAAGACAGGGCTCGAACACTGAAGCTTTCTTT; cdr3_aa: CASRFRRRQGSNTEAFF
d_call: TRBD2; clone_size: -; j_call: TRBJ2-1; v_call: TRBV5-1; cdr3_nt: TGCGCCAGCAGTCTAGCGGGGGTGGCCTACAATGAGCAGTTCTTC; cdr3_aa: CASSLAGVAYNEQFF
d_call: TRBD1; clone_size: once; j_call: TRBJ1-1; v_call: TRBV4-1; cdr3_nt: TGCGCCAGCAGCCATCCACAGGGGACTAACACTGAAGCTTTCTTT; cdr3_aa: CASSHPQGTNTEAFF
d_call: -; clone_size: -; j_call: TRBJ1-1; v_call: TRBV5-1; cdr3_nt: TGCGCCAGCGGTCGCCATCAGGGTGTCACTGAAGCTTTCTTT; cdr3_aa: CASGRHQGVTEAFF
d_call: -; clone_size: once; j_call: TRBJ2-3; v_call: TRBV5-1; cdr3_nt: TGCGCCAGCAGCCCTGGCCTCCTAGCGAGTAGCACAGATACGCAGTATTTT; cdr3_aa: CASSPGLLASSTDTQYF
d_call: TRBD2; clone_size: -; j_call: TRBJ2-7; v_call: TRBV29-1; cdr3_nt: TGCAGCGTCCAACTAGCGGAGCTCTACGAGCAGTACTTC; cdr3_aa: CSVQLAELYEQYF
d_call: TRBD1; clone_size: -; j_call: TRBJ2-7; v_call: TRBV5-1; cdr3_nt: TGCGCCAGCAGCCATCCGGGACAGACCTACGAGCAGTACTTC; cdr3_aa: CASSHPGQTYEQYF
d_call: TRBD2; clone_size: once; j_call: TRBJ2-5; v_call: TRBV7-3; cdr3_nt: TGTGCCAGCAGCTTAACAGGCGGGAGGGAGACCCAGTACTTC; cdr3_aa: CASSLTGGRETQYF
d_call: TRBD1; clone_size: few; j_call: TRBJ1-3; v_call: TRBV9; cdr3_nt: TGTGCCAGCTCCGTGGGCGGGGGACAGGGGTACTCTGGAAACACCATATATTTT; cdr3_aa: CASSVGGGQGYSGNTIYF
d_call: -; clone_size: -; j_call: TRBJ2-4; v_call: TRBV7-8; cdr3_nt: TGTGCCAGCAGCTCGAGGAGGGAGACCAAAAACATTCAGTACTTC; cdr3_aa: CASSSRRETKNIQYF
d_call: TRBD2; clone_size: -; j_call: TRBJ2-1; v_call: TRBV7-2; cdr3_nt: TGTGCCAGCAGTTCAAGCGGGGGGAATGAGCAGTTCTTC; cdr3_aa: CASSSSGGNEQFF
d_call: TRBD1; clone_size: -; j_call: TRBJ2-5; v_call: TRBV2; cdr3_nt: TGTGCCAGCAGTGGGCAGGGGGAAGAGACCCAGTACTTC; cdr3_aa: CASSGQGEETQYF
d_call: TRBD1; clone_size: -; j_call: TRBJ2-7; v_call: TRBV11-1; cdr3_nt: TGTGCCAGCAGCTTACCGGGACAGCCCTACGAGCAGTACTTC; cdr3_aa: CASSLPGQPYEQYF
d_call: -; clone_size: -; j_call: TRBJ1-3; v_call: TRBV3-1/TRBV3-2; cdr3_nt: TGTGCCAGCAGCCAAGGTCAGGGCGACTCTGGAAACACCATATATTTT; cdr3_aa: CASSQGQGDSGNTIYF
d_call: -; clone_size: -; j_call: TRBJ1-2; v_call: TRBV3-1/TRBV3-2; cdr3_nt: TGTGCCAGCAGCCAAGGTTCGCAGGGCTATGGCTACACCTTC; cdr3_aa: CASSQGSQGYGYTF
d_call: TRBD2; clone_size: -; j_call: TRBJ2-5; v_call: TRBV7-6; cdr3_nt: TGTGCCAGCAGCCTCGGGACTAGTAGTTCGTACCAAGAGACCCAGTACTTC; cdr3_aa: CASSLGTSSSYQETQYF
d_call: -; clone_size: -; j_call: TRBJ2-7; v_call: TRBV3-1/TRBV3-2; cdr3_nt: TGTGCCAGCCCCTCAGACGAGCAGTACTTC; cdr3_aa: CASPSDEQYF
d_call: -; clone_size: few; j_call: TRBJ1-3; v_call: TRBV4-1; cdr3_nt: TGCGCCAGCAGCCAAGGGCCAGGGACTGGAAACACCATATATTTT; cdr3_aa: CASSQGPGTGNTIYF
d_call: TRBD2; clone_size: -; j_call: TRBJ2-3; v_call: TRBV7-2; cdr3_nt: TGTGCCAGCAGCTCCGGGGGGACCACAGATACGCAGTATTTT; cdr3_aa: CASSSGGTTDTQYF
d_call: -; clone_size: -; j_call: TRBJ1-3; v_call: TRBV7-2; cdr3_nt: TGTGCCAGCAGCTTTGGAGGGCCCGGAAACACCATATATTTT; cdr3_aa: CASSFGGPGNTIYF
d_call: -; clone_size: few; j_call: TRBJ1-2; v_call: TRBV2; cdr3_nt: TGTGCCAGCAGTGAGGGCTTTGCTTATTCGGATGGCTACACCTTC; cdr3_aa: CASSEGFAYSDGYTF
d_call: TRBD1; clone_size: -; j_call: TRBJ2-1; v_call: TRBV7-9; cdr3_nt: TGTGCCAGCAGCTTAGGGGGGACAGGGAAGTACAATGAGCAGTTCTTC; cdr3_aa: CASSLGGTGKYNEQFF
d_call: -; clone_size: -; j_call: TRBJ1-2; v_call: TRBV5-1; cdr3_nt: TGCGCCAGCAGCTTGGAATCGGTAGATGGCTACACCTTC; cdr3_aa: CASSLESVDGYTF
d_call: TRBD2; clone_size: medium-sized; j_call: TRBJ2-1; v_call: TRBV29-1; cdr3_nt: TGCAGCGTCGAATTAGCGGGATACAATGAGCAGTTCTTC; cdr3_aa: CSVELAGYNEQFF
d_call: TRBD1; clone_size: few; j_call: TRBJ1-4; v_call: TRBV6-1; cdr3_nt: TGTGCCAGCAGTGCCCACCGGGGACAGGGAACCGAAAAACTGTTTTTT; cdr3_aa: CASSAHRGQGTEKLFF
d_call: -; clone_size: -; j_call: TRBJ2-7; v_call: TRBV3-1/TRBV3-2; cdr3_nt: TGTGCCAGCAGCCAGCGCGTTGGAGGGGTCGAGCAGTACTTC; cdr3_aa: CASSQRVGGVEQYF
d_call: -; clone_size: few; j_call: TRBJ1-1; v_call: TRBV7-9; cdr3_nt: TGTGCCAGCAGTTACGGAGGGCACTACACTGAAGCTTTCTTT; cdr3_aa: CASSYGGHYTEAFF
d_call: -; clone_size: -; j_call: TRBJ2-1; v_call: TRBV7-2; cdr3_nt: TGTGCCAGCAGCTTAGGAGGACAGCGCTACAATGAGCAGTTCTTC; cdr3_aa: CASSLGGQRYNEQFF
d_call: TRBD1; clone_size: few; j_call: TRBJ1-2; v_call: TRBV3-1/TRBV3-2; cdr3_nt: TGTGCCAGCAGTTCCGGGACAGGGGGCTCAGGCTACACCTTC; cdr3_aa: CASSSGTGGSGYTF
d_call: TRBD1; clone_size: -; j_call: TRBJ2-7; v_call: TRBV30; cdr3_nt: TGTGCCTGGAAACAACAGGGGGCCTACGAGCAGTACTTC; cdr3_aa: CAWKQQGAYEQYF
d_call: TRBD1; clone_size: once; j_call: TRBJ1-2; v_call: TRBV29-1; cdr3_nt: TGCAGCGTCCAGACAGGGCCTTATGGCTACACCTTC; cdr3_aa: CSVQTGPYGYTF